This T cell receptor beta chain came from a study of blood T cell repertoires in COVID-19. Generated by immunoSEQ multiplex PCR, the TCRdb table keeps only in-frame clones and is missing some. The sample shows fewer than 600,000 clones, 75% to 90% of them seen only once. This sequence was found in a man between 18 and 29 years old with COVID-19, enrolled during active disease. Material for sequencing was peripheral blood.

The CDR3 loop is CASSYSDRVAKNIQYF. The CDR3 DNA sequence: TGTGCCAGCAGTTACTCGGACAGGGTAGCCAAAAACATTCAGTACTTC. The J gene is TRBJ2-4, the V gene TRBV6-6; 8 nucleotides agree with TRBD1. In germline, CDR1 is MNHNY, CDR2 SVGAGI (reference sequence). V was clipped by 0 bases and J by 0 bases; unmatched bases: 1. CDR3 size: 16 residues.